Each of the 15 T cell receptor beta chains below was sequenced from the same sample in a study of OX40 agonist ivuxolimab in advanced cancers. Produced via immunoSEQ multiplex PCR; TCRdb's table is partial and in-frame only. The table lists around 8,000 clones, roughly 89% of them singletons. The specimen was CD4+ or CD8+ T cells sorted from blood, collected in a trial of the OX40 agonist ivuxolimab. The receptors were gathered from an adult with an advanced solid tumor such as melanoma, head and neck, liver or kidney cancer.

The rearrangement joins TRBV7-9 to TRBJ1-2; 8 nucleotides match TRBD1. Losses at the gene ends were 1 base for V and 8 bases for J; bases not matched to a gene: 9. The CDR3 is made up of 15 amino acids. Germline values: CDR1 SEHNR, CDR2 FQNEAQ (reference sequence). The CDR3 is CASSLVVQGAGGYTF. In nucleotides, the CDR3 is TGTGCCAGCAGCTTAGTTGTGCAGGGGGCAGGAGGCTACACCTTC.

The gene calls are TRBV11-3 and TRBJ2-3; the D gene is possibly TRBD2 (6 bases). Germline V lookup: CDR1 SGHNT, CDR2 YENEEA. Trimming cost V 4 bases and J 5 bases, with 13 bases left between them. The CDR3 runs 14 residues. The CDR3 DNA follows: TGTGCCAGCAGCTCTGGGGGGAGATTAGATACGCAGTATTTT. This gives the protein CASSSGGRLDTQYF.

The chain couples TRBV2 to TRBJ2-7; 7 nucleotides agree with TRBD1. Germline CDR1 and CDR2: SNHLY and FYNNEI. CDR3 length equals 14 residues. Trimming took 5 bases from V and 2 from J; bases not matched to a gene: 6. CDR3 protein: CASSSTGSPYEQYF. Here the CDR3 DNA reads TGTGCCAGCAGTTCGACAGGGTCCCCCTACGAGCAGTACTTC.

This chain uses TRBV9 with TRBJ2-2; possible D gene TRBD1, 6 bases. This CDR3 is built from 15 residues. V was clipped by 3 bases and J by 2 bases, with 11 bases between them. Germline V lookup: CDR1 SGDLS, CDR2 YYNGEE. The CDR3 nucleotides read TGTGCCAGCAGCGGGGGGACACCCAACACCGGGGAGCTGTTTTTT. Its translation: CASSGGTPNTGELFF.

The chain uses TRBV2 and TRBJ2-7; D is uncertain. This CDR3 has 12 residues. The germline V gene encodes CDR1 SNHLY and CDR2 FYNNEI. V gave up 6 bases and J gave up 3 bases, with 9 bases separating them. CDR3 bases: TGTGCCAGCAGCCTGTACGACTACGAGCAGTACGTC. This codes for CASSLYDYEQYV.

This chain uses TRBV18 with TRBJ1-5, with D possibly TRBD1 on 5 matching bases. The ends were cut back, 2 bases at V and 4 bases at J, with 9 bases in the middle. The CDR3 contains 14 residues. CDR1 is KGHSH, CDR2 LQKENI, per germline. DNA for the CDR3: TGTGCCAGCTCACCATCGGGACTTAATCAGCCCCAGCATTTT. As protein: CASSPSGLNQPQHF.

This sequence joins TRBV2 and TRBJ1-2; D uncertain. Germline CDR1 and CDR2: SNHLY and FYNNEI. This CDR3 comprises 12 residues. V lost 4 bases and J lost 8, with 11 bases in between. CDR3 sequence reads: CASSVRAEGYTF. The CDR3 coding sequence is TGTGCCAGCAGTGTGCGAGCTGAGGGCTACACCTTC.

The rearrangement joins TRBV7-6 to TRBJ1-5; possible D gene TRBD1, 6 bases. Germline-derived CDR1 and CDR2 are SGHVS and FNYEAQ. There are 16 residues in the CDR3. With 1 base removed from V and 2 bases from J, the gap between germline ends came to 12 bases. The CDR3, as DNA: TGTGCCAGCAGCTTAGGCAGGGGAAAAGGCAATCAGCCCCAGCATTTT. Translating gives CASSLGRGKGNQPQHF.

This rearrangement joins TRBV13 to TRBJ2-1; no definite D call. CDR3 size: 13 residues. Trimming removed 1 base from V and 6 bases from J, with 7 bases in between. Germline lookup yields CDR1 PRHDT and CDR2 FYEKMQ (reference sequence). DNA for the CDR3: TGTGCCAGCAGCTTAGAGGCAGGCAATGAGCAGTTCTTC. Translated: CASSLEAGNEQFF.

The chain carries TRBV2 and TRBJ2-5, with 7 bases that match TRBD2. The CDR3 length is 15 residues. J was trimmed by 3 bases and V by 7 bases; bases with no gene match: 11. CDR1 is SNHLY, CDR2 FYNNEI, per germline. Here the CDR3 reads CASTRNGRTEETQYF. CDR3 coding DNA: TGTGCCAGCACGCGAAACGGGAGGACGGAAGAGACCCAGTACTTC.

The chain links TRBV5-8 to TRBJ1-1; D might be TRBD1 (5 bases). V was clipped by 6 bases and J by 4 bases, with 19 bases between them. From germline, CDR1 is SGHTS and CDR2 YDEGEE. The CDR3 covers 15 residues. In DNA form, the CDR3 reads TGTGCCAGCATCCTTCCCCGGGGGGGGAGCACTGAAGCTTTCTTT. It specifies CASILPRGGSTEAFF.

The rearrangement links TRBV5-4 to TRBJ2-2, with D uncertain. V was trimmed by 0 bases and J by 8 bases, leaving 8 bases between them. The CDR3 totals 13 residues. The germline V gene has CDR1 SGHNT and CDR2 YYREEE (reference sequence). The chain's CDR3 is CASSLEESGELFF. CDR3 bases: TGTGCCAGCAGCTTGGAGGAGTCGGGGGAGCTGTTTTTT.

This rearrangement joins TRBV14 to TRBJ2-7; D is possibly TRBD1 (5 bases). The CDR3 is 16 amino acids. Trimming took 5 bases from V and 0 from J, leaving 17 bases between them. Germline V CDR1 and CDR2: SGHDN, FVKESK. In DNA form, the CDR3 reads TGTGCCAGCAGCGTAACGAGACAGTTCTTCTCCTACGAGCAGTACGTC. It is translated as CASSVTRQFFSYEQYV.

CDR3 region: CASSITALGQYF. The CDR3 DNA follows: TGTGCCAGCAGCATAACAGCCTTGGGGCAGTACTTC. The chain joins TRBV5-6 to TRBJ2-7; D uncertain. Germline V gene data show CDR1 as SGHDT and CDR2 as YYEEEE. The CDR3 spans 12 residues. V was cut by 4 bases and J by 9 bases, with 14 bases left in between.

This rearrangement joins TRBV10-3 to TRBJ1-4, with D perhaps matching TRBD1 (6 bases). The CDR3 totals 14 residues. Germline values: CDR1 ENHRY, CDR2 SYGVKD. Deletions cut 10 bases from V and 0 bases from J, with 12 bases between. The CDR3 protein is CATKGGATNEKLFF. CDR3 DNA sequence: TGTGCCACCAAAGGGGGGGCAACTAATGAAAAACTGTTTTTT.